The 22 T cell receptor beta chains below all came from one sample that was sequenced in a study of T cells in Graves' hyperthyroidism and ophthalmopathy. RNA transcripts provided the source from which TCR beta CDR3 regions were amplified. Primed by the HTBI set, a first-round RT-PCR was run on the TCR CDR3. TCRdb ran MiXCR on the multiplex PCR reads and lists one entry per CDR3 protein. The sample shows hundreds of thousands of distinct CDR3 sequences, about 45% of them seen only once. The specimen sequenced was peripheral blood or thyroid tissue (not recorded which). The receptors shown here come from an adult man with Graves' disease, either hyperthyroidism or ophthalmopathy (not recorded which).

The V and J genes are TRBV20-1 and TRBJ2-5, with 7 bases matching TRBD2. The length of the CDR3 is 14 residues. CDR1 and CDR2 from the germline V gene are DFQATT and SNEGSKA (reference sequence). Germline trimming cut 3 bases from V and 2 bases from J; bases unmatched to any gene: 6. CDR3 in DNA: TGCAGTGCTAGTCCAGCGGGGCCTCAAGAGACCCAGTACTTC. This gives the protein CSASPAGPQETQYF.

This chain links TRBV11-1 with TRBJ2-5; D gene ambiguous. The CDR3 spans 16 residues. From germline, CDR1 is SGHAT and CDR2 FQDESV (reference sequence). V was pared by 0 bases and J by 5 bases, with 16 bases between. CDR3 in amino acids: CASSLAGAVGRETQYF. CDR3 DNA: TGTGCCAGCAGCTTAGCGGGTGCGGTGGGCCGGGAGACCCAGTACTTC.

This clonotype has a count of ten or more. CDR3 protein: CASSSAGYEQYF. DNA for the CDR3: TGTGCCAGCAGCTCAGCGGGCTACGAGCAGTACTTC. V gene TRBV7-8 combines with J gene TRBJ2-7, with D possibly matching TRBD2 (6 bases). This CDR3 has 12 residues. The ends were cut back, 4 bases at V and 3 bases at J, with 7 bases in the middle. Germline V CDR1 and CDR2: SGHVS, FQNEAQ. Drawing the rest from reference TRBV7-8 and TRBJ2-7, the complete variable domain is GAGVSQSPRYKVAKRGQDVALRCDPISGHVSLFWYQQALGQGPEFLTYFQNEAQLDKSGLPSDRFFAERPEGSVSTLKIQRTQQEDSAVYLCASSSAGYEQYFGPGTRLTVT.

This clonotype was found a few times. V and J are TRBV7-2 and TRBJ1-6; 10 nucleotides align to TRBD1. CDR1 is SGHTA, CDR2 FQGNSA, per germline. J was trimmed by 9 bases and V by 3 bases; bases with no gene match: 5. There are 15 residues in the CDR3. CDR3 in DNA: TGTGCCAGCAGCTTGTACGGGACAGGGGCTTCACCCCTCCACTTT. Residues: CASSLYGTGASPLHF.

The chain carries TRBV5-1 and TRBJ1-1; 11 bases are shared with TRBD1. CDR1 is SGHRS, CDR2 YFSETQ, per germline. With V trimmed by 4 bases and J by 0 bases, 8 bases remained unmatched. The CDR3 has 17 amino acids. The CDR3 coding sequence is TGCGCCAGCAGCCTACTACCGGGACAGGGGGTGAACACTGAAGCTTTCTTT. Its protein product is CASSLLPGQGVNTEAFF. Together with reference TRBV5-1 and TRBJ1-1, the CDR3 gives the full variable domain: KAGVTQTPRYLIKTRGQQVTLSCSPISGHRSVSWYQQTPGQGLQFLFEYFSETQRNKGNFPGRFSGRQFSNSRSEMNVSTLELGDSALYLCASSLLPGQGVNTEAFFGQGTRLTVV.

There are many counts of this clonotype. The gene calls are TRBV7-9 and TRBJ2-5; 12 bases are shared with TRBD2. The CDR3 length is 16 residues. Germline loops: CDR1 SEHNR, CDR2 FQNEAQ (reference sequence). V shed 5 bases and J 2 bases; nucleotides not matched to a gene: 6. For the CDR3, the DNA is TGTGCCAGCAGCCCGCACGGACTAGCGGGGCAAGAGACCCAGTACTTC. Its translation is CASSPHGLAGQETQYF.

This clonotype was counted at least ten times. As DNA, the CDR3 is TGTGCCAGCAGCTTAGCGCTCGGGGAGGCATGTCATTTT. It encodes CASSLALGEACHF. The chain recombines TRBV7-2 with TRBJ1-5; unclear D gene. Trimming removed 0 bases at V and 16 bases at J, with 16 bases between. This CDR3 contains 13 residues. The germline gives CDR1 SGHTA, CDR2 FQGNSA.

This clonotype was counted many times. The rearrangement joins TRBV29-1 to TRBJ1-5, with D possibly matching TRBD1 (5 bases). Trimming pared 4 bases from V and 7 bases from J, leaving 14 bases between. From germline, CDR1 is SQVTM and CDR2 ANQGSEA. The CDR3 length is 13 residues. The CDR3, as DNA: TGCAGCGTTGCTGAGGGGCTCAGGCAGCCCCAGCATTTT. Translation gives CSVAEGLRQPQHF.

The gene calls are TRBV2 and TRBJ1-3, with 9 bases fitting TRBD1. V shed 5 bases, J shed 8 bases, and the junction held 7 bases outside the gene matches. CDR1 and CDR2 from the germline V gene are SNHLY and FYNNEI. The CDR3 contains 14 residues. CDR3 nucleotides: TGTGCCAGCAGTAAGGGGGGACAGGGCGACACCATATATTTT. It encodes CASSKGGQGDTIYF.

The chain links TRBV24-1 to TRBJ1-2, with TRBD1 as a possible D gene (5 bases). Trimming pared 12 bases from V and 7 bases from J, leaving 17 bases between. This CDR3 is built from 12 residues. The germline gives CDR1 KGHDR, CDR2 SFDVKD. For the CDR3, the DNA is TGTGCCCCGTCGGCAGGGAGGTCTGGCTACACCTTC. This codes for CAPSAGRSGYTF.

The rearrangement links TRBV5-1 to TRBJ1-1; weak D call: TRBD1 (6 bases). Germline CDR1 SGHRS, CDR2 YFSETQ. Trimming left V 0 bases short and J 0 bases short, with 12 bases between. The CDR3 contains 16 residues. This chain's CDR3 is CASSLEPGHMNTEAFF. The CDR3 nucleotides are TGCGCCAGCAGCTTGGAACCGGGACACATGAACACTGAAGCTTTCTTT.

The V and J genes are TRBV9 and TRBJ2-6; D tentatively reads TRBD1 or TRBD2 (5 bases each). Looked up from germline, CDR1 is SGDLS and CDR2 is YYNGEE. Between the trimmed V and J ends, which lost 0 bases and 1 base, there was a span of 8 bases. CDR3 length: 16 residues. This CDR3 reads CASSVGGASGANVLTF. Here the CDR3 DNA reads TGTGCCAGCAGCGTAGGAGGGGCGTCTGGGGCCAACGTCCTGACTTTC.

As regards this clonotype: A read error may explain this, as a much larger clone is one base away. The gene calls are TRBV10-3 and TRBJ1-2; no definite D call. This CDR3 is built from 14 residues. Trimming removed 5 bases at V and 4 bases at J, with 14 bases between. In germline, CDR1 is ENHRY, CDR2 SYGVKD. Here the CDR3 DNA reads TGTGCCATCAGTTCCCCGGCGCGGTTCTATGGCTACACCTTC. This gives the protein CAISSPARFYGYTF.

J is TRBJ1-2 and V is TRBV6-1; D is uncertain. This CDR3 has 13 residues. The V end lost 5 bases, the J end lost 6 bases, and 13 bases lay between the germline ends. Germline CDR1 and CDR2: MNHNS and SASEGT. CDR3 region: CASSYSVGHGYTF. The CDR3 DNA is TGTGCCAGCAGTTACAGTGTAGGACATGGCTACACCTTC.

J is TRBJ1-1 and V is TRBV12-3 or TRBV12-4; 7 nucleotides match TRBD1. The CDR3 covers 15 residues. V trimming: 5 bases; J trimming: 0 bases; junction bases outside the gene matches: 6. The CDR3 bases are TGTGCCAGCAGTAGACAGGGTACAGTGAACACTGAAGCTTTCTTT. Translating gives CASSRQGTVNTEAFF.

This clonotype has more than one count but fewer than ten. The chain is built from TRBV7-9 and TRBJ1-3, with D hard to call. V was pared by 4 bases and J by 0 bases, with 10 bases between. Germline assignment: CDR1 SEHNR and CDR2 FQNEAQ (reference sequence). CDR3 length equals 15 residues. The CDR3 DNA is TGTGCCAGCAGCTCCTACACCTACTCTGGAAACACCATATATTTT. Protein product: CASSSYTYSGNTIYF. The entire variable domain, with the rest obtained from reference TRBV7-9 and TRBJ1-3, is as follows: DTGVSQNPRHKITKRGQNVTFRCDPISEHNRLYWYRQTLGQGPEFLTYFQNEAQLEKSRLLSDRFSAERPKGSFSTLEIQRTEQGDSAMYLCASSSYTYSGNTIYFGEGSWLTVV.

This chain connects TRBV6-5 to TRBJ1-6; D is perhaps TRBD1 (5 bases). The germline V gene has CDR1 MNHEY and CDR2 SVGAGI. Between the trimmed V and J ends, which lost 4 bases and 7 bases, there was a span of 14 bases. There are 15 residues in the CDR3. Here the CDR3 DNA reads TGTGCCAGCAGTTTGATCCCGGGGGGGAATTCACCCCTCCACTTT. It yields the protein CASSLIPGGNSPLHF.

This chain uses TRBV29-1 with TRBJ1-3; D remains ambiguous. CDR1 and CDR2 from the germline V gene are SQVTM and ANQGSEA. This CDR3 is 13 amino acids long. Trimming took off 6 bases at V and 4 bases at J, with 13 bases between the two ends. CDR3 protein: CSVDHWPGNTIYF. The CDR3, as DNA: TGCAGCGTGGACCATTGGCCCGGAAACACCATATATTTT.

This sequence joins TRBV2 and TRBJ1-2; 10 bases are a match to TRBD1. The ends lost 4 bases at V and 5 bases at J; junction bases unmatched: 13. The CDR3 length is 17 residues. CDR1 is SNHLY and CDR2 is FYNNEI in the germline V gene. The CDR3 DNA follows: TGTGCCAGCAGTGGCCCGGGACAGGGGACGGTGAAGTATGGCTACACCTTC. This encodes CASSGPGQGTVKYGYTF. Full variable domain (outside the CDR3, taken from reference TRBV2 and TRBJ1-2): EPEVTQTPSHQVTQMGQEVILRCVPISNHLYFYWYRQILGQKVEFLVSFYNNEISEKSEIFDDQFSVERPDGSNFTLKIRSTKLEDSAMYFCASSGPGQGTVKYGYTFGSGTRLTVV.

Concerning this clonotype: A read error may account for a junction end that differs from germline. This chain uses TRBV11-2 with TRBJ1-5; a weak D match, TRBD1 (5 bases). The CDR3 sequence is 15 residues long. Looked up from germline, CDR1 is SGHAT and CDR2 is FQNNGV. Written as DNA, the CDR3 is TGCGCCAGCAGCCAAGCGGGACTAGGATATCAGCCCCAGCATTTT. Translation gives CASSQAGLGYQPQHF. Using reference TRBV11-2 and TRBJ1-5 for the parts outside the CDR3, the full variable domain is EAGVAQSPRYKIIEKRQSVAFWCNPISGHATLYWYQQILGQGPKLLIQFQNNGVVDDSQLPKDRFSAERLKGVDSTLKIQPAKLEDSAVYLCASSQAGLGYQPQHFGDGTRLSIL.

The chain recombines TRBV11-2 with TRBJ2-7, with D maybe TRBD1 (6 bases). The CDR3 consists of 12 residues. V gave up 5 bases and J gave up 5 bases, with 10 bases separating them. Germline V lookup: CDR1 SGHAT, CDR2 FQNNGV. Here the CDR3 reads CASSQEGDEQYF. CDR3 nucleotide sequence: TGTGCCAGCAGCCAAGAGGGGGACGAGCAGTACTTC.

This clonotype was recorded only once. The genes are TRBV2 and TRBJ2-7; 7 nucleotides agree with TRBD2. CDR1 and CDR2 (germline): SNHLY, FYNNEI. There are 14 residues in the CDR3. Losses at the gene ends were 6 bases for V and 6 bases for J; bases not matched to a gene: 11. CDR3: CASRQTGGGAEQYF. CDR3 DNA: TGTGCCAGCAGACAAACCGGCGGGGGAGCCGAGCAGTACTTC. The variable domain in full, with the rest retrieved from reference TRBV2 and TRBJ2-7, is EPEVTQTPSHQVTQMGQEVILRCVPISNHLYFYWYRQILGQKVEFLVSFYNNEISEKSEIFDDQFSVERPDGSNFTLKIRSTKLEDSAMYFCASRQTGGGAEQYFGPGTRLTVT.